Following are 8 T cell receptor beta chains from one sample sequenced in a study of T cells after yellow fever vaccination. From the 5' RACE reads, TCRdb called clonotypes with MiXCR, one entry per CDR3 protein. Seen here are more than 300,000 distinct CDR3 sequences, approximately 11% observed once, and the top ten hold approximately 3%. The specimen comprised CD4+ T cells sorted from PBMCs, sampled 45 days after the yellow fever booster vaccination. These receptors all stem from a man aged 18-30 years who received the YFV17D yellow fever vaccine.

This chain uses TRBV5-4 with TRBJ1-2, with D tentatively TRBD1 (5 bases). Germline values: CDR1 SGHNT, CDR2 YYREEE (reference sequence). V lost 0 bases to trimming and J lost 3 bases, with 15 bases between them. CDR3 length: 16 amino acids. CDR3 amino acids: CASSLGGRVGDYGYTF. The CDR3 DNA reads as TGTGCCAGCAGCTTGGGCGGCAGGGTGGGAGACTATGGCTACACCTTC.

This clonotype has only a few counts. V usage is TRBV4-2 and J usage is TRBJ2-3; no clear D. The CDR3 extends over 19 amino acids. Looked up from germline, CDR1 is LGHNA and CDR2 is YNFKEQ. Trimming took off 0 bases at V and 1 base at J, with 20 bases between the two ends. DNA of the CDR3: TGTGCCAGCAGCCAAGATGACGGACGAGGAATCCCCCGCACAGATACGCAGTATTTT. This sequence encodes CASSQDDGRGIPRTDTQYF.

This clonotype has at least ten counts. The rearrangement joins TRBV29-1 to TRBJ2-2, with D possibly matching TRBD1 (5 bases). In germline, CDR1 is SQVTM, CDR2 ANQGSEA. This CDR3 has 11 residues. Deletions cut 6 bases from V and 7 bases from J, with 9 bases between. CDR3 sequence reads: CSVQDSGELFF. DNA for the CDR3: TGCAGCGTGCAAGACAGCGGGGAGCTGTTTTTT.

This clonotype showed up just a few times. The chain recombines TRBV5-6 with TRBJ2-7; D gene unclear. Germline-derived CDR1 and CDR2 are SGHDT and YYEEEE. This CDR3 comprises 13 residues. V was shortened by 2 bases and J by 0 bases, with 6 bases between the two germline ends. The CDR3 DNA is TGTGCCAGCAGCTTTGGAAACTCCTACGAGCAGTACTTC. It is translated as CASSFGNSYEQYF.

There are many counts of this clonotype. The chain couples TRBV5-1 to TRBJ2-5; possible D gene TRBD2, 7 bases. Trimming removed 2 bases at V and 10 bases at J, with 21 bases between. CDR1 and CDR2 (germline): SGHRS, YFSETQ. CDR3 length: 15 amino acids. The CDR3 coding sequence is TGCGCCAGCAGCTTCGCGGCGGGGGCCCAACGGGACCAGTACTTC. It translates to CASSFAAGAQRDQYF.

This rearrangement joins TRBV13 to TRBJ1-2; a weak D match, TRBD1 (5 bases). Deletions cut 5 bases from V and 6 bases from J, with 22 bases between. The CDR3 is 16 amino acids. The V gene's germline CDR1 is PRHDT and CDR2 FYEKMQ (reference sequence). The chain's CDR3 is CASSPTTRDRDDGYTF. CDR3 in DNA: TGTGCCAGCAGCCCTACTACTCGGGATAGGGACGATGGCTACACCTTC.

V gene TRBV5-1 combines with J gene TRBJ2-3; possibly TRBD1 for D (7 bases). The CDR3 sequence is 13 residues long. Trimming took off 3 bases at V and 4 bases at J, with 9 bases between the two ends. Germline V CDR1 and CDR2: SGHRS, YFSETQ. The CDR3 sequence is CASSWRGPDTQYF. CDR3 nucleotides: TGCGCCAGCAGCTGGAGGGGGCCAGATACGCAGTATTTT.

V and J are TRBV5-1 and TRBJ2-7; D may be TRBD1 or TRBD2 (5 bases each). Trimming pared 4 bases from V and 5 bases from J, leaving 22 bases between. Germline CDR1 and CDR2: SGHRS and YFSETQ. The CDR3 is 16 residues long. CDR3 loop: CASSPPRDGSSHEQYF. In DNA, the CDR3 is TGCGCCAGCAGCCCGCCCCGGGACGGTTCATCCCACGAGCAGTACTTC.